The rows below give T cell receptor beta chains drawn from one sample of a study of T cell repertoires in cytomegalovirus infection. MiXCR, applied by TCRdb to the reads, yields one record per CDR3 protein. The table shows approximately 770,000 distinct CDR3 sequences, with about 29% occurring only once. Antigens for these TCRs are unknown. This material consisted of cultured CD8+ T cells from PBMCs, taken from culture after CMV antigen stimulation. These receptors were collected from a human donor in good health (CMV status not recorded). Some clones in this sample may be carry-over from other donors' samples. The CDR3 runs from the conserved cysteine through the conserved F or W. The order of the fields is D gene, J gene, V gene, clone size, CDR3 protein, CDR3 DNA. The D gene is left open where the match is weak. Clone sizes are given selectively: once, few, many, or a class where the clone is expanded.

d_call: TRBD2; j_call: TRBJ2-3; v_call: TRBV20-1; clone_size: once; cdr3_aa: CSVLAGGSTDTQYF; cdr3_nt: TGCAGTGTCCTAGCGGGGGGGTCCACAGATACGCAGTATTTT
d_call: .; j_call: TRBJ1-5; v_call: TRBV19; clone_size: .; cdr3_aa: CASSISQADNQPQHF; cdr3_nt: TGTGCCAGTAGTATTTCGCAAGCAGACAATCAGCCCCAGCATTTT
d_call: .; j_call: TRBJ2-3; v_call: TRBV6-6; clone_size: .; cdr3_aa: CVSAAGVQRGTDTQYF; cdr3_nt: TGTGTCAGCGCGGCCGGGGTACAGCGGGGCACAGATACGCAGTATTTT
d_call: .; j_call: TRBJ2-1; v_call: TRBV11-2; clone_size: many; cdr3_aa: CASRASEYNEQFF; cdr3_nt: TGTGCCAGCAGAGCAAGTGAATACAATGAGCAGTTCTTC
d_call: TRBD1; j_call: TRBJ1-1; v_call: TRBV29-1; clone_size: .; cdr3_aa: CSVEPNRGQSAEAFF; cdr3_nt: TGCAGCGTTGAGCCTAACAGGGGGCAAAGCGCTGAAGCTTTCTTT
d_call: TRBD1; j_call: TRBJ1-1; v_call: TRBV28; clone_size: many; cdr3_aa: CASSYMRQGGTEAFF; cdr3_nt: TGTGCCAGCAGTTATATGAGACAGGGGGGCACTGAAGCTTTCTTT
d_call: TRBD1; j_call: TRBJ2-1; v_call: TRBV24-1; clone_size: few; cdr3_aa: CATSDLGTANNEQFF; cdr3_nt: TGTGCCACCAGTGATTTAGGGACAGCTAACAATGAGCAGTTCTTC
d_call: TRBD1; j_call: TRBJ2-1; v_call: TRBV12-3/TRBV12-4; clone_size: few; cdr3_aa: CASSLVTGGEQFF; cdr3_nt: TGTGCCAGCAGTTTAGTTACAGGGGGTGAGCAGTTCTTC
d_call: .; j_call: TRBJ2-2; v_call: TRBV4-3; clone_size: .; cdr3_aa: CASSQDLMNTGELFF; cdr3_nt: TGCGCCAGCAGCCAAGATCTTATGAACACCGGGGAGCTGTTTTTT
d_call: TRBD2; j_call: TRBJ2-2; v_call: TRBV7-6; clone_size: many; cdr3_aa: CASSPGLAGGRPGELFF; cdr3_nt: TGTGCCAGCAGCCCCGGACTAGCGGGGGGAAGGCCCGGGGAGCTGTTTTTT
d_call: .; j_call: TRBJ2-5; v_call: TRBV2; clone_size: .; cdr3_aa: CASSGKGWETQYF; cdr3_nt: TGTGCCAGCAGTGGTAAAGGGTGGGAGACCCAGTACTTC
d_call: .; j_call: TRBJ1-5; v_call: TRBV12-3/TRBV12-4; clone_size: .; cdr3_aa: CASSPEGVNQPQHF; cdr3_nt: TGTGCCAGCAGCCCCGAGGGGGTTAATCAGCCCCAGCATTTT
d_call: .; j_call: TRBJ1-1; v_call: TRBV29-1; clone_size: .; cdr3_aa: CSVVPPWEVTEAFF; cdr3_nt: TGCAGCGTTGTCCCACCTTGGGAGGTCACTGAAGCTTTCTTT
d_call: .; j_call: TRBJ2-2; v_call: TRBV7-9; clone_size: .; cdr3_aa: CASSPPEMNTGELFF; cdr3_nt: TGTGCCAGCAGCCCCCCAGAGATGAACACCGGGGAGCTGTTTTTT
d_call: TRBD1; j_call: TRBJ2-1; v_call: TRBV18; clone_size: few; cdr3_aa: CASSPERDRPYNEQFF; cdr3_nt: TGTGCCAGCTCACCGGAAAGGGACAGACCCTACAATGAGCAGTTCTTC
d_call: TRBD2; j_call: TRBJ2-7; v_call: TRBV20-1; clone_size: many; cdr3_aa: CSASRSGGHSYEQYF; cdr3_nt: TGCAGTGCTAGTCGGAGCGGGGGACACTCCTACGAGCAGTACTTC
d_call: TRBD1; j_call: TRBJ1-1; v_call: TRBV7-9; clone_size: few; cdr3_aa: CASSPTGGPGFTEAFF; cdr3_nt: TGTGCCAGCAGCCCAACAGGGGGCCCGGGGTTCACTGAAGCTTTCTTT
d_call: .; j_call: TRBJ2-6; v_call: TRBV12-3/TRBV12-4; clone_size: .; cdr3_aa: CASSSVGVAGANVLTF; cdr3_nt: TGTGCCAGCAGCTCCGTGGGCGTAGCTGGGGCCAACGTCCTGACTTTC
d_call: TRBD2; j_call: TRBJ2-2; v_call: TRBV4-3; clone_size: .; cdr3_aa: CASSPERGIPRNTGELFF; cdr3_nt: TGCGCCAGCAGCCCAGAGCGGGGGATTCCCCGGAACACCGGGGAGCTGTTTTTT
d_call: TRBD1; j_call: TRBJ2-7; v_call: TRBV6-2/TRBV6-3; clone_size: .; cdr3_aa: CASNRGPYEQYF; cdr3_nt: TGTGCCAGCAACAGGGGGCCATACGAGCAGTACTTC
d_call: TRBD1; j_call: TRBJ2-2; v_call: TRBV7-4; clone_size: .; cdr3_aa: CASSIPRDRGTGELFF; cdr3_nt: TGTGCCAGCAGCATTCCCCGGGACAGGGGAACCGGGGAGCTGTTTTTT
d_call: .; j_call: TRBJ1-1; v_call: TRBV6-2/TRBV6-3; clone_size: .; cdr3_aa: CASSYSFTDGANTEAFF; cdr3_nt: TGTGCCAGCAGTTACTCGTTTACCGACGGAGCGAACACTGAAGCTTTCTTT
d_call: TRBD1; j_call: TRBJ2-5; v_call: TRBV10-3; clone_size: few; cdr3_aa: CAISEGTGTETQYF; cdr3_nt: TGTGCCATCAGTGAGGGGACAGGGACCGAGACCCAGTACTTC
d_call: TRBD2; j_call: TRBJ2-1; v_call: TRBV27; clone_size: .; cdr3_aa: CASSFTSGGLNEQFF; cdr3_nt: TGTGCCAGCAGTTTCACTAGCGGGGGGCTCAATGAGCAGTTCTTC
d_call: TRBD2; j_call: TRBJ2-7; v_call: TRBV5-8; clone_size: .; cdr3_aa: CASSWGGVSYEQYF; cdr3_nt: TGTGCCAGCAGCTGGGGGGGGGTCTCCTACGAGCAGTACTTC
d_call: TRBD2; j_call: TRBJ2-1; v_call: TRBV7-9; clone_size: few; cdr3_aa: CASSQTSGTSYNEQFF; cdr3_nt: TGTGCCAGCAGCCAAACTAGCGGGACTTCCTACAATGAGCAGTTCTTC
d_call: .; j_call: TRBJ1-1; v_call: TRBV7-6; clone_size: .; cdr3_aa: CASSFRPGRFTEAFF; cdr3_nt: TGTGCCAGCAGCTTCCGCCCAGGGCGGTTCACTGAAGCTTTCTTT
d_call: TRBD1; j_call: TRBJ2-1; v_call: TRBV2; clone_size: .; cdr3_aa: CASRLTGSSYNEQFF; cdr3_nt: TGTGCCAGCAGATTGACAGGGAGCTCCTACAATGAGCAGTTCTTC